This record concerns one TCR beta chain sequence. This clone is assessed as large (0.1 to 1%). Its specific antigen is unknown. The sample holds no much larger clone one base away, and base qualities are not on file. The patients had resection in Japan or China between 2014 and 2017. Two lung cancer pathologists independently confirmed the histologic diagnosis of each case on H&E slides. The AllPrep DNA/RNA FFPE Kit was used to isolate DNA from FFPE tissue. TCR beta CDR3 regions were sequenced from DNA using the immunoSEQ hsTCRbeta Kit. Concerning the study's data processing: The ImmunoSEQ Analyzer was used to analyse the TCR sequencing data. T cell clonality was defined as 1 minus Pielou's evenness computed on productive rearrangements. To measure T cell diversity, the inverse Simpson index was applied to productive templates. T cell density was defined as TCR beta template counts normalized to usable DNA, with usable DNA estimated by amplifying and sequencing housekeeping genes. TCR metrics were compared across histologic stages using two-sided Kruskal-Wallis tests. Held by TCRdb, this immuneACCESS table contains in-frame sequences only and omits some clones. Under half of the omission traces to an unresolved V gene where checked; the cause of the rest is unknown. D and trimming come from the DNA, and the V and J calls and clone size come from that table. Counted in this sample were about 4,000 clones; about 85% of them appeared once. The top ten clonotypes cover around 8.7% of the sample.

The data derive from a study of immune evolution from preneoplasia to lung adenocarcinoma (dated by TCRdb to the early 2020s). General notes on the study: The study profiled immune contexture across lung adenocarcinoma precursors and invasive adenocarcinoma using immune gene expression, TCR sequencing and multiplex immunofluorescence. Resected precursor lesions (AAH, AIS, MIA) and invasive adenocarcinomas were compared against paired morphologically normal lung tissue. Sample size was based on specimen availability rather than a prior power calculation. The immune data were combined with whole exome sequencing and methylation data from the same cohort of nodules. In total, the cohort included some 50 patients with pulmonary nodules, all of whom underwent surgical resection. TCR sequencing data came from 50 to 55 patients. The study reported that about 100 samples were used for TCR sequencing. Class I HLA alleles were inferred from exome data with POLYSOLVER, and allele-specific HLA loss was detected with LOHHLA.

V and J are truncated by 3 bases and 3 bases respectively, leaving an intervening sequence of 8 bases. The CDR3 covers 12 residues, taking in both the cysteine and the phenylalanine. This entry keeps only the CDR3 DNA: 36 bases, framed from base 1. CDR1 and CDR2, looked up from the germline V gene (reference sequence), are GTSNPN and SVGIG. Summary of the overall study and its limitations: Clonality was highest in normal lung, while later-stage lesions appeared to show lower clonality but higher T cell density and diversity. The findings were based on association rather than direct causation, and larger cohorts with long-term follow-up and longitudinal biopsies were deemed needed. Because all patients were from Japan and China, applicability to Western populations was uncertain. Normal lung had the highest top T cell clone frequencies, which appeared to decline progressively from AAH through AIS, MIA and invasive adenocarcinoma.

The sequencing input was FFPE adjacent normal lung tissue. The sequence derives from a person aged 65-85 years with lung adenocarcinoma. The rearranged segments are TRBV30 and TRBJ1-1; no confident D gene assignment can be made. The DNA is TGTGCCTGGAGGTGGGCGGACACTGAAGCTTTCTTT. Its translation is CAWRWADTEAFF.